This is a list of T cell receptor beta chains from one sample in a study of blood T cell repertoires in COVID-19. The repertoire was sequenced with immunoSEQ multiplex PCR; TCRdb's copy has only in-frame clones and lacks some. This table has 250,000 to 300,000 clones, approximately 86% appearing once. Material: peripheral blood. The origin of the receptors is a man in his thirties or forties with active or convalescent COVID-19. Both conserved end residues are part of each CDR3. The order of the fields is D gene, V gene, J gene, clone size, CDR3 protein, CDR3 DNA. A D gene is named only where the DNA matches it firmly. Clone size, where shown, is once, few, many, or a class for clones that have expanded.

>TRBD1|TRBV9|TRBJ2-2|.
CASSPDRVPNGELFF
TGTGCCAGCAGCCCGGACAGGGTACCTAACGGGGAGCTGTTTTTT
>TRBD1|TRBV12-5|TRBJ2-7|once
CASGPLGTGAYEQYF
TGTGCTAGTGGTCCCCTGGGGACAGGAGCCTACGAGCAGTACTTC
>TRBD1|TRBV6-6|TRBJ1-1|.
CASTKGGGQQGLEAFF
TGTGCCAGCACTAAAGGAGGGGGGCAACAGGGGTTAGAAGCTTTCTTT
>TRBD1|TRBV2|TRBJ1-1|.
CASREAGTVAGNTEAFF
TGTGCCAGCAGAGAGGCTGGGACAGTCGCGGGGAACACTGAAGCTTTCTTT
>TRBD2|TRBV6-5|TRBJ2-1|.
CASSYARGSSYNEQFF
TGTGCCAGCAGTTACGCGCGGGGGAGCTCCTACAATGAGCAGTTCTTC
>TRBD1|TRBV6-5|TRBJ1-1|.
CASSTGVWNTEAFF
TGTGCCAGCTCCACAGGGGTTTGGAACACTGAAGCTTTCTTT
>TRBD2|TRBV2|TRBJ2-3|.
CASSEGTSGGTDTQYF
TGTGCCAGCAGTGAGGGGACTAGCGGGGGCACAGATACGCAGTATTTT
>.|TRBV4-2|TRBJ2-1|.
CASSQDYRPRGVVWKFF
TGTGCCAGCAGCCAAGATTATCGGCCTAGAGGTGTCGTATGGAAGTTCTTC
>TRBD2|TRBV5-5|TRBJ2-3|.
CASSREDPPGRTDTQYF
TGTGCCAGCAGCCGGGAGGACCCACCAGGGCGAACAGATACGCAGTATTTT
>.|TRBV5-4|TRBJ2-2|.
CASSLASSEAGELFF
TGTGCCAGCAGCTTGGCGTCTAGTGAGGCCGGGGAGCTGTTTTTT
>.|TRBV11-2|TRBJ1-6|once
CASSLEYNSPLHF
TGTGCCAGCAGCTTGGAGTATAATTCACCCCTCCACTTT
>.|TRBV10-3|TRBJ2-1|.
CAIRAGTEQFF
TGTGCCATCAGGGCCGGGACAGAGCAGTTCTTC
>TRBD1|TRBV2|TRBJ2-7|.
CASSEGDRVHEQYF
TGTGCCAGCAGTGAAGGGGACAGGGTCCACGAGCAGTACTTC
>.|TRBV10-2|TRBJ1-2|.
CASSDQYGYTF
TGCGCCAGCAGTGATCAGTATGGCTACACCTTC
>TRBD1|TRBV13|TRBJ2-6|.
CASSLRDRGSGANVLTF
TGTGCCAGCAGCCTCCGGGACAGGGGGTCCGGGGCCAACGTCCTGACTTTC
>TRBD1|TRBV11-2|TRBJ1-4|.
CASSLGTGSEKLFF
TGTGCCAGCAGCTTAGGGACAGGGTCTGAAAAACTGTTTTTT
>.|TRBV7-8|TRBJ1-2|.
CASSPLPEGTRDSGYTF
TGTGCCAGCAGCCCTCTCCCAGAAGGGACACGAGATTCTGGCTACACCTTC
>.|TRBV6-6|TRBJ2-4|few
CASSYDSGGNIQYF
TGTGCCAGCAGTTACGATAGCGGAGGAAACATTCAGTACTTC
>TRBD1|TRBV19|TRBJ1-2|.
CASSKIDRAYGYTF
TGTGCCAGTAGTAAGATAGACAGGGCCTATGGCTACACCTTC
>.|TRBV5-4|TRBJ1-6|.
CASSLVPGRNSPLHF
TGTGCCAGCAGCTTGGTGCCAGGGAGGAATTCACCCCTCCACTTT
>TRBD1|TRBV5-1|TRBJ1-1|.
CASSFDRGMTEAFF
TGCGCCAGCAGCTTTGACAGGGGAATGACTGAAGCTTTCTTT
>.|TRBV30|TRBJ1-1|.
CAWSLKGNRPNTEAFF
TGTGCCTGGAGTCTGAAGGGGAACAGGCCGAACACTGAAGCTTTCTTT
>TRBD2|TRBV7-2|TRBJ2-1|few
CASSFISGGPSEQFF
TGTGCCAGCAGCTTTATTTCGGGGGGGCCCAGTGAGCAGTTCTTC
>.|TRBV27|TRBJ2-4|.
CASSLSGVAKNIQYF
TGTGCCAGCAGTTTATCAGGGGTAGCCAAAAACATTCAGTACTTC
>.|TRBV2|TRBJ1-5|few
CASGFGAVSRPQHF
TGTGCCAGCGGCTTTGGGGCGGTGAGTCGGCCCCAGCATTTT
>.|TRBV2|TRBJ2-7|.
CASRDLYSYEQYF
TGTGCCAGCAGGGACTTATACTCCTACGAGCAGTACTTC
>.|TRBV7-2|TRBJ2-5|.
CASFAWGSTETQYF
TGTGCCAGCTTCGCTTGGGGCTCCACGGAGACCCAGTACTTC
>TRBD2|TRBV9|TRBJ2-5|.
CASSAGLAGGMETQYF
TGTGCCAGCAGCGCGGGACTAGCGGGGGGCATGGAGACCCAGTACTTC
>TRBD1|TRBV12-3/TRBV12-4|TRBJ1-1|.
CASTPGGNTEAFF
TGTGCCAGCACACCAGGGGGGAACACTGAAGCTTTCTTT
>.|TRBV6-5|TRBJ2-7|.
CASSNRETRTYEQYF
TGTGCCAGCAGTAACCGAGAGACTAGAACCTACGAGCAGTACTTC
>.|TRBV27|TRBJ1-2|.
CASSRNPGGGSYGYTF
TGTGCCAGCAGCAGAAACCCCGGGGGGGGGTCCTATGGCTACACCTTC